The 23 T cell receptor beta chains below all came from one sample that was sequenced in a study of cytomegalovirus exposure and HLA in healthy donors. The study ran its PCR with 60 Vbeta and 13 Jbeta primers. Libraries were prepared by immunoSEQ multiplex PCR; TCRdb keeps only in-frame clonotypes and omits some of them. The sample contains 80,000 to 100,000 clones, about three quarters of which appear only once. Sequencing was carried out using PBMCs. The receptors stem from a man aged 40-49 years in good health and CMV-seronegative.

This clone showed up just a few times. The rearrangement joins TRBV11-3 to TRBJ2-3; 14 bases line up with TRBD2. Trimming cost V 0 bases and J 3 bases; bases outside gene matches: 2. CDR1 is SGHNT, CDR2 YENEEA, per germline. The CDR3 has 17 residues. CDR3 amino acids: CASSLDGTSGGTDTQYF. CDR3 coding DNA: TGTGCCAGCAGCTTAGATGGGACTAGCGGGGGTACAGATACGCAGTATTTT. Complete variable domain (other parts from reference TRBV11-3 and TRBJ2-3): EAGVVQSPRYKIIEKKQPVAFWCNPISGHNTLYWYLQNLGQGPELLIRYENEEAVDDSQLPKDRFSAERLKGVDSTLKIQPAELGDSAVYLCASSLDGTSGGTDTQYFGPGTRLTVL.

The sample holds one count of this clone. The chain has TRBV10-3 and TRBJ2-7; TRBD1 aligns across 7 bases. The CDR3 extends over 14 amino acids. V trimming: 2 bases; J trimming: 0 bases; junction bases outside the gene matches: 1. Germline V gene data show CDR1 as ENHRY and CDR2 as SYGVKD. Written as DNA, the CDR3 is TGTGCCATCAGTGAGGGACAGGACTCCTACGAGCAGTACTTC. Translating gives CAISEGQDSYEQYF.

The chain recombines TRBV10-3 with TRBJ2-7; the match to TRBD1 covers 12 bases. V shed 6 bases, J shed 5 bases, and the junction held 2 bases outside the gene matches. This CDR3 is built from 13 residues. Germline V gene lookup returns CDR1 ENHRY and CDR2 SYGVKD. The CDR3 is CAIRGTGGDEQYF. CDR3 DNA: TGTGCCATCAGAGGGACAGGGGGCGACGAGCAGTACTTC.

This CDR3 is CASNSQGNYGYTF. The CDR3 DNA reads as TGTGCCAGCAATTCTCAGGGCAACTATGGCTACACCTTC. The chain uses TRBV2 and TRBJ1-2, with D perhaps TRBD1 (5 bases). This CDR3 is 13 amino acids long. Germline lookup yields CDR1 SNHLY and CDR2 FYNNEI. Trimming removed 7 bases from V and 2 bases from J, with 11 bases in between.

The CDR3 sequence is CASNPGLSNTGELFF. The CDR3 DNA sequence: TGTGCCAGCAACCCGGGACTCTCGAACACCGGGGAGCTGTTTTTT. This chain uses TRBV9 with TRBJ2-2, with D perhaps matching TRBD2 (6 bases). The CDR3 consists of 15 residues. The ends were cut back, 6 bases at V and 0 bases at J, with 12 bases in the middle. CDR1 and CDR2 (germline): SGDLS, YYNGEE. The entire variable domain, with the rest obtained from reference TRBV9 and TRBJ2-2, is as follows: DSGVTQTPKHLITATGQRVTLRCSPRSGDLSVYWYQQSLDQGLQFLIQYYNGEERAKGNILERFSAQQFPDLHSELNLSSLELGDSALYFCASNPGLSNTGELFFGEGSRLTVL.

This chain connects TRBV19 to TRBJ2-1; 13 bases line up with TRBD2. CDR1 and CDR2 from the germline V gene are LNHDA and SQIVND (reference sequence). With 3 bases clipped from V and 10 bases from J, the junction kept 9 bases outside the gene matches. The CDR3 is made up of 16 amino acids. The DNA of the CDR3 is TGTGCCAGTAGTATGGAGGGACTAGCGGGGTTGGACGAGCAGTTCTTC. Residues: CASSMEGLAGLDEQFF.

This clone was counted between two and nine times. This chain links TRBV7-2 with TRBJ1-2, with 9 bases that match TRBD1. V was clipped by 1 base and J by 8 bases; unmatched bases: 11. In germline, CDR1 is SGHTA, CDR2 FQGNSA. The length of the CDR3 is 16 residues. The CDR3 coding sequence is TGTGCCAGCAGCTTAGAGGGCACCGGGACAGGGCGAGGCTACACCTTC. Translation gives CASSLEGTGTGRGYTF.

The V gene is TRBV9, the J gene TRBJ1-1; D gene unclear. Germline assignment: CDR1 SGDLS and CDR2 YYNGEE. The CDR3 sequence is 16 residues long. The V end was cut by 4 bases, the J end by 1 base, with 17 bases between. The DNA for the CDR3 is TGTGCCAGCAGCAGACACGGATTATCAGCGAACACTGAAGCTTTCTTT. It encodes CASSRHGLSANTEAFF. The full variable domain, its missing parts supplied by reference TRBV9 and TRBJ1-1, is DSGVTQTPKHLITATGQRVTLRCSPRSGDLSVYWYQQSLDQGLQFLIQYYNGEERAKGNILERFSAQQFPDLHSELNLSSLELGDSALYFCASSRHGLSANTEAFFGQGTRLTVV.

The chain's CDR3 is CASSMDRDNEQFF. The CDR3, as DNA: TGTGCCAGCAGCATGGACAGGGACAATGAGCAGTTCTTC. V and J are TRBV7-3 and TRBJ2-1; the match to TRBD1 covers 8 bases. CDR3 length: 13 residues. CDR1 and CDR2 (germline): SGHTA, FQGTGA. J lost 5 bases, V lost 5 bases, and 2 bases had no gene match.

The chain carries TRBV7-6 and TRBJ2-7; D might be TRBD2 (5 bases). The germline CDR1 and CDR2 sequences are SGHVS and FNYEAQ. CDR3 size: 15 residues. The V end lost 2 bases, the J end lost 2 bases, and 13 bases lay between the germline ends. CDR3 DNA sequence: TGTGCCAGCAGCTTATTTGAGGGCCCCACCTACGAGCAGTACTTC. This encodes CASSLFEGPTYEQYF.

In DNA, the CDR3 is TGCAGCGTTGAAGATCCCAGAGGAGATTATGGCTACACCTTC. This codes for CSVEDPRGDYGYTF. This chain joins TRBV29-1 and TRBJ1-2; D gene uncertain. The CDR3 is 14 residues long. CDR1 and CDR2 from the germline V gene are SQVTM and ANQGSEA. With 0 bases removed from V and 5 bases from J, the gap between germline ends came to 13 bases.

The rearrangement uses TRBV5-4 and TRBJ1-2; D is unclear. The V and J ends lost 3 bases and 4 bases respectively, with 7 bases between them. Per germline, CDR1 SGHNT and CDR2 YYREEE (reference sequence). The CDR3 covers 12 residues. CDR3 coding DNA: TGTGCCAGCAGCTCTGACACCTATGGCTACACCTTC. This encodes CASSSDTYGYTF.

V gene TRBV6-5 combines with J gene TRBJ1-1; tentatively, D is TRBD1 (6 bases). CDR1 is MNHEY and CDR2 is SVGAGI in the germline V gene. Trimming took off 4 bases at V and 9 bases at J, with 18 bases between the two ends. The CDR3 spans 14 residues. The DNA of the CDR3 is TGTGCCAGCAGTTTCACTCCGGGACAATCGAAAGCTTTCTTT. The encoded protein is CASSFTPGQSKAFF.

The chain combines TRBV7-8 with TRBJ2-7, with TRBD1 identical over 9 bases. Germline V gene data show CDR1 as SGHVS and CDR2 as FQNEAQ. Trimming cost V 5 bases and J 7 bases; bases outside gene matches: 24. The CDR3 spans 19 residues. The CDR3 nucleotides read TGTGCCAGCAGCACTGGGACAGGGAATCGATTGCGGCGAGGGGGAGAGCAGTACTTC. The encoded protein is CASSTGTGNRLRRGGEQYF.

This chain links TRBV5-1 with TRBJ2-7; 9 bases are shared with TRBD1. In germline, CDR1 is SGHRS, CDR2 YFSETQ. The CDR3 extends over 13 amino acids. V was pared by 4 bases and J by 2 bases, with 1 base of the junction left unmatched. CDR3 amino acids: CASSRQGAYEQYF. The CDR3 nucleotides are TGCGCCAGCAGCCGACAGGGGGCCTACGAGCAGTACTTC.

The chain combines TRBV9 with TRBJ2-3; maybe TRBD2 (5 bases). The CDR3 loop spans 13 amino acids. V was clipped by 5 bases and J by 1 base, with 8 bases between them. Per the germline V gene, CDR1 is SGDLS and CDR2 is YYNGEE. This CDR3 reads CASSQEGTDTQYF. The CDR3 DNA sequence: TGTGCCAGCAGTCAGGAGGGCACAGATACGCAGTATTTT. The full variable domain, its missing parts supplied by reference TRBV9 and TRBJ2-3, is DSGVTQTPKHLITATGQRVTLRCSPRSGDLSVYWYQQSLDQGLQFLIQYYNGEERAKGNILERFSAQQFPDLHSELNLSSLELGDSALYFCASSQEGTDTQYFGPGTRLTVL.

In its sample, this clone was seen once. V and J are TRBV28 and TRBJ1-5; D possibly corresponds to TRBD1 (6 bases). CDR1 and CDR2 (germline): MDHEN, SYDVKM. V dropped 8 bases and J dropped 4 bases, with 9 bases sitting between them. There are 12 residues in the CDR3. The DNA of the CDR3 is TGTGCCAGCGCCCAGGGGAATCAGCCCCAGCATTTT. Encoded protein: CASAQGNQPQHF. Looking up the rest from reference TRBV28 and TRBJ1-5 gives the full variable domain: DVKVTQSSRYLVKRTGEKVFLECVQDMDHENMFWYRQDPGLGLRLIYFSYDVKMKEKGDIPEGYSVSREKKERFSLILESASTNQTSMYLCASAQGNQPQHFGDGTRLSIL.

The count of this clone is one. V usage is TRBV9 and J usage is TRBJ2-4, with TRBD1 identical over 8 bases. Germline V gives CDR1 SGDLS, CDR2 YYNGEE. Trimming removed 4 bases from V and 0 bases from J; junction bases left unmatched: 9. The CDR3 consists of 17 residues. The CDR3 DNA reads TGTGCCAGCAGCCCCCACGCGGGACAGGTAGCCAAAAACATTCAGTACTTC. Translated, it gives CASSPHAGQVAKNIQYF.

The rearrangement links TRBV7-2 to TRBJ2-7, with TRBD2 as a possible D gene (6 bases). The CDR3 is 14 amino acids. Between the trimmed V and J ends, which lost 1 base and 9 bases, there was a span of 16 bases. The V gene's germline CDR1 is SGHTA and CDR2 FQGNSA. CDR3 coding DNA: TGTGCCAGCAGCTTAGAGTCTGGGTTCGGGGGGCAGTACTTC. Amino acid sequence: CASSLESGFGGQYF.

The chain recombines TRBV7-8 with TRBJ1-2, with TRBD1 matching 7 bases. V shed 5 bases and J 4 bases; nucleotides not matched to a gene: 13. Germline V gene data show CDR1 as SGHVS and CDR2 as FQNEAQ. The CDR3 covers 16 residues. The CDR3 sequence: CASSVQGGRGIYGYTF. The CDR3 nucleotides read TGTGCCAGCAGCGTCCAGGGGGGCCGAGGGATCTATGGCTACACCTTC. Full variable domain (remainder filled in from reference TRBV7-8 and TRBJ1-2): GAGVSQSPRYKVAKRGQDVALRCDPISGHVSLFWYQQALGQGPEFLTYFQNEAQLDKSGLPSDRFFAERPEGSVSTLKIQRTQQEDSAVYLCASSVQGGRGIYGYTFGSGTRLTVV.

V gene TRBV11-3 combines with J gene TRBJ2-5; 8 bases fit TRBD2. J lost 2 bases, V lost 1 base, and 3 bases had no gene match. The CDR3 is made up of 15 amino acids. In germline, CDR1 is SGHNT, CDR2 YENEEA. The CDR3 is CASSLAGGAQETQYF. DNA for the CDR3: TGTGCCAGCAGCTTAGCGGGGGGGGCTCAAGAGACCCAGTACTTC.

V and J are TRBV10-3 and TRBJ1-6; 7 nucleotides agree with TRBD1. Germline CDR1 ENHRY, CDR2 SYGVKD. V shed 6 bases and J 10 bases; nucleotides not matched to a gene: 9. CDR3 length: 14 residues. In DNA, the CDR3 is TGTGCCATCAGGGGTCAGGGGGAAGGGTCACCCCTCCACTTT. It yields the protein CAIRGQGEGSPLHF.

J is TRBJ1-5 and V is TRBV19, with a tentative D call TRBD1 (5 bases). V was clipped by 11 bases and J by 0 bases, with 14 bases between them. The CDR3 contains 14 residues. Looked up from germline, CDR1 is LNHDA and CDR2 is SQIVND (reference sequence). In DNA form, the CDR3 reads TGTGCCTCCTACATGGGGGGTAGCAATCAGCCCCAGCATTTT. It specifies CASYMGGSNQPQHF.